Below are 22 T cell receptor beta chains sequenced from a single sample in a study of sequential checkpoint blockade in melanoma. Using immunoSEQ multiplex PCR, the repertoire was profiled, and TCRdb retains in-frame clones only, with some absent. This sample has around 40,000 clones, with roughly 88% found just once. The treatment is: randomized to nivolumab then ipilimumab (arm A) or the reverse (arm B). The source was CD8+ T cells sorted from blood (inferred from file names), collected from a patient given nivolumab and ipilimumab in sequence. These TCRs come from a human donor with melanoma.

The V and J genes are TRBV27 and TRBJ2-5; no clear D. Germline CDR1 and CDR2: MNHEY and SMNVEV (reference sequence). Trimming took off 5 bases at V and 2 bases at J, with 12 bases between the two ends. CDR3 size: 14 residues. The DNA of the CDR3 is TGTGCCAGCAGTGCAGCGACGCGTCAAGAGACCCAGTACTTC. Amino acid sequence: CASSAATRQETQYF.

This clone turned up a few times. This chain uses TRBV7-9 with TRBJ1-4; possible D gene TRBD1, 6 bases. This CDR3 has 15 residues. V was trimmed by 6 bases and J by 8 bases, leaving 19 bases between them. CDR1 and CDR2 (germline): SEHNR, FQNEAQ (reference sequence). Here the CDR3 DNA reads TGTGCCAGCAGGTCCCCCTGGGAGGGGGAAGAAAAACTGTTTTTT. It encodes CASRSPWEGEEKLFF.

This sequence joins TRBV6-5 and TRBJ2-1; D is uncertain. In germline, CDR1 is MNHEY, CDR2 SVGAGI. CDR3 length equals 13 residues. With 6 bases removed from V and 4 bases from J, the gap between germline ends came to 10 bases. This chain's CDR3 is CASSPRSYNEQFF. For the CDR3, the DNA is TGTGCCAGCAGCCCCCGGAGTTACAATGAGCAGTTCTTC.

The rearrangement links TRBV19 to TRBJ2-7, with TRBD2 as a possible D gene (5 bases). Germline CDR1 LNHDA, CDR2 SQIVND (reference sequence). V lost 5 bases and J 2 bases, leaving 13 bases between the germline ends. The CDR3 is made up of 14 amino acids. The chain's CDR3 is CASSPRTEAYEQYF. In DNA, the CDR3 is TGTGCCAGTAGTCCTCGGACGGAGGCCTACGAGCAGTACTTC.

The chain combines TRBV27 with TRBJ1-2; D is undetermined. Germline V gene data show CDR1 as MNHEY and CDR2 as SMNVEV (reference sequence). This CDR3 has 15 amino acids. V shed 6 bases and J shed 3 bases, with 17 bases lying between them. In DNA form, the CDR3 reads TGTGCCAGCAGCCCGGTTACAGTGCCAGACTATGGCTACACCTTC. Translated: CASSPVTVPDYGYTF.

The chain carries TRBV27 and TRBJ2-1; D remains unclear. This CDR3 contains 13 residues. Germline assignment: CDR1 MNHEY and CDR2 SMNVEV (reference sequence). V was shortened by 3 bases and J by 6 bases, with 9 bases between the two germline ends. CDR3 loop: CASSLPYSNEQFF. The CDR3 bases are TGTGCCAGCAGTTTGCCATACAGCAATGAGCAGTTCTTC.

V and J are TRBV27 and TRBJ2-1; unclear D gene. The CDR3 loop spans 11 amino acids. V lost 6 bases and J lost 10, with 10 bases in between. The germline CDR1 and CDR2 sequences are MNHEY and SMNVEV (reference sequence). In nucleotides, the CDR3 is TGTGCCAGCAGCCAAGCTACCGAGCAGTTCTTC. It specifies CASSQATEQFF.

This rearrangement joins TRBV7-2 to TRBJ2-7; D call uncertain. V gave up 6 bases and J gave up 0 bases, with 6 bases separating them. This CDR3 spans 12 amino acids. Germline lookup yields CDR1 SGHTA and CDR2 FQGNSA. The chain's CDR3 is CASSPSSYEQYF. The CDR3 DNA reads as TGTGCCAGCAGTCCTTCCTCCTACGAGCAGTACTTC.

This chain links TRBV6-1 with TRBJ1-2; D perhaps matches TRBD1 (5 bases). CDR1 is MNHNS, CDR2 SASEGT, per germline. Trimming stripped 1 base from V and 4 bases from J, with 13 bases between. The CDR3 contains 15 residues. The CDR3 region is CASSEGGGESYGYTF. DNA for the CDR3: TGTGCCAGCAGTGAAGGGGGAGGGGAGAGCTATGGCTACACCTTC.

This chain joins TRBV18 and TRBJ2-5; TRBD2 matches at 9 bases. Germline lookup yields CDR1 KGHSH and CDR2 LQKENI. This CDR3 spans 16 amino acids. The V segment lost 0 bases and the J segment 1 base; nucleotides outside the gene matches: 3. CDR3 sequence: CASSPPLREGQETQYF. CDR3 sequence (DNA): TGTGCCAGCTCACCACCGTTGCGGGAGGGCCAAGAGACCCAGTACTTC. The variable domain in full, with the rest retrieved from reference TRBV18 and TRBJ2-5, is NAGVMQNPRHLVRRRGQEARLRCSPMKGHSHVYWYRQLPEEGLKFMVYLQKENIIDESGMPKERFSAEFPKEGPSILRIQQVVRGDSAAYFCASSPPLREGQETQYFGPGTRLLVL.

The rearrangement joins TRBV9 to TRBJ2-1, with 8 bases fitting TRBD2. Germline V gives CDR1 SGDLS, CDR2 YYNGEE. Trimming cost V 6 bases and J 6 bases; bases outside gene matches: 8. CDR3 length: 14 amino acids. CDR3 DNA: TGTGCCAGCACCCTTAGCGGGACGGGCAATGAGCAGTTCTTC. Amino acids: CASTLSGTGNEQFF.

The chain links TRBV9 to TRBJ2-5, with a possible D match to TRBD1 (6 bases). The CDR3 contains 13 residues. Germline V gene data show CDR1 as SGDLS and CDR2 as YYNGEE. Trimming cost V 9 bases and J 3 bases, with 15 bases left between them. The CDR3 loop reads CAIIPGHEETQYF. Written as DNA, the CDR3 is TGTGCCATTATTCCGGGACACGAAGAGACCCAGTACTTC.

This chain joins TRBV7-3 and TRBJ1-1; no clear D gene. The V gene lost 2 bases and the J gene lost 7 bases, with 11 bases spanning the gap. Germline CDR1 and CDR2: SGHTA and FQGTGA. This CDR3 region has 13 residues. DNA of the CDR3: TGTGCCAGCAGCTTATCCTCGGGTGATGAAGCTTTCTTT. Amino acid sequence: CASSLSSGDEAFF. The full variable domain, with the rest looked up from reference TRBV7-3 and TRBJ1-1, is GAGVSQTPSNKVTEKGKYVELRCDPISGHTALYWYRQSLGQGPEFLIYFQGTGAADDSGLPNDRFFAVRPEGSVSTLKIQRTERGDSAVYLCASSLSSGDEAFFGQGTRLTVV.

The chain employs TRBV19 and TRBJ2-3; D may be TRBD1 (5 bases). The CDR3 consists of 13 residues. Germline V CDR1 and CDR2: LNHDA, SQIVND (reference sequence). The V gene lost 4 bases and the J gene lost 4 bases, with 9 bases spanning the gap. The CDR3 reads CASSTAGPDTQYF. Here the CDR3 DNA reads TGTGCCAGTAGTACGGCAGGGCCAGATACGCAGTATTTT.

J is TRBJ2-1 and V is TRBV4-1; D might be TRBD1 (6 bases). The ends were cut back, 1 base at V and 8 bases at J, with 12 bases in the middle. The CDR3 sequence is 14 residues long. Germline CDR1 MGHRA, CDR2 YSYEKL. The DNA for the CDR3 is TGCGCCAGCAGCCAAGGGGGGACACCCCATGAGCAGTTCTTC. This translates into CASSQGGTPHEQFF.

The chain joins TRBV27 to TRBJ1-5; weak D call: TRBD1 (5 bases). This CDR3 comprises 14 residues. From germline, CDR1 is MNHEY and CDR2 SMNVEV (reference sequence). Between the trimmed V and J ends, which lost 6 bases and 6 bases, there was a span of 15 bases. The CDR3: CASRNRYLGQPQHF. In nucleotides, the CDR3 is TGTGCCAGCAGAAACAGGTATTTGGGTCAGCCCCAGCATTTT.

The V gene is TRBV7-9, the J gene TRBJ1-2, with TRBD1 identical over 9 bases. With 2 bases clipped from V and 7 bases from J, the junction kept 5 bases outside the gene matches. This CDR3 comprises 14 residues. The germline gives CDR1 SEHNR, CDR2 FQNEAQ (reference sequence). The CDR3 loop is CASSLMTGGGGYTF. CDR3 nucleotides: TGTGCCAGCAGCTTAATGACAGGGGGTGGTGGCTACACCTTC.

The chain couples TRBV10-1 to TRBJ2-3, with 11 positions matching TRBD2. The CDR3 runs to 14 residues. V shed 2 bases, J shed 10 bases, and the junction held 5 bases outside the gene matches. CDR1 is WNHNN and CDR2 is SYGVQD in the germline V gene (reference sequence). The DNA of the CDR3 is TGCGCCAGCAGTGAGACGCCGGGACTAGCGGCGCAGTATTTT. Translation gives CASSETPGLAAQYF.

This chain connects TRBV2 to TRBJ2-2; D uncertain. Trimming shortened V by 5 bases and J by 2 bases, and 3 bases separated the two germline ends. This CDR3 is built from 12 residues. Germline V gene sequence: CDR1 SNHLY, CDR2 FYNNEI. The CDR3 sequence: CASSPNTGELFF. The CDR3 DNA sequence: TGTGCCAGCAGTCCTAACACCGGGGAGCTGTTTTTT.

This chain links TRBV9 with TRBJ2-7; D ambiguous. This CDR3 has 15 amino acids. Trimming removed 0 bases at V and 0 bases at J, with 10 bases between. CDR1 and CDR2 from the germline V gene are SGDLS and YYNGEE. The CDR3 sequence: CASSVAPSTSYEQYF. Written as DNA, the CDR3 is TGTGCCAGCAGCGTAGCTCCCTCTACCTCCTACGAGCAGTACTTC.

The gene calls are TRBV19 and TRBJ1-5, with D perhaps TRBD1 (5 bases). V was clipped by 5 bases and J by 3 bases, with 11 bases between them. The CDR3 is 14 residues long. Germline V gene data show CDR1 as LNHDA and CDR2 as SQIVND (reference sequence). The CDR3 bases are TGTGCCAGTAGTTTTCAGGGACTCAATCAGCCCCAGCATTTT. The encoded protein is CASSFQGLNQPQHF.

This sequence joins TRBV28 and TRBJ2-1, with D perhaps TRBD2 (7 bases). Germline V gene data show CDR1 as MDHEN and CDR2 as SYDVKM. This CDR3 comprises 15 residues. V gave up 5 bases and J gave up 10 bases, with 21 bases separating them. The CDR3 DNA is TGTGCCAGCAGTGGGATGGCGGGGGCCACCAGCGAGCAGTTCTTC. Its protein is CASSGMAGATSEQFF.